A selection of T cell receptor beta chains follows, all from one sample in a study of spatial heterogeneity in lung cancer. TCRdb re-derived calls from the 5' RACE reads in MiXCR, one entry per CDR3 protein. The table has 45,000 to 55,000 distinct CDR3 sequences, approximately 5% seen once; the top ten hold 11%. Sequencing was performed on PBMCs, taken at surgery. All receptors derive from a male donor with early-stage non-small cell lung cancer. CDR3s leave out the opening cysteine and the closing phenylalanine or tryptophan. Rows give clone size only sometimes, using once, few, many, or a class for an expanded clone.

abundance	v_gene	j_gene	len	CDR3aa
many	TRBV6-1	TRBJ2-2	12	ANRDRVNTGELF
-	TRBV7-6	TRBJ2-1	12	ASSLATLYNEQF
many	TRBV28	TRBJ2-1	9	ASSRDRGGV
many	TRBV12-3/TRBV12-4	TRBJ1-4	11	ASSLVSEEKLF
many	TRBV19	TRBJ1-2	12	ASSPSLGIYGYT
many	TRBV27	TRBJ1-1	9	ASSFGTEAF
many	TRBV7-7	TRBJ2-1	16	ASSLEVRASGNTGEQF
many	TRBV10-3	TRBJ1-1	11	AIREGMNTEAF
many	TRBV28	TRBJ2-7	12	ASSWAGLGNEQY
-	TRBV19	TRBJ2-1	17	ASSFRTSGRGRNYNEQF
-	TRBV3-1	TRBJ2-1	12	ASSQGLDFDEQF
many	TRBV20-1	TRBJ2-7	14	SARDGSTSGTYEQY
many	TRBV7-9	TRBJ2-2	12	ASSFSGRGGELF
many	TRBV3-1	TRBJ2-1	13	ASSHSGSGDNEQF
many	TRBV27	TRBJ1-5	15	ASSPQTTGPSNQPQH
many	TRBV28	TRBJ1-2	10	ATSPGTAGYT
many	TRBV7-6	TRBJ2-7	13	ASSLFRDRGREQY
many	TRBV24-1	TRBJ2-3	11	ATSDLKEDTQY
many	TRBV6-2/TRBV6-3	TRBJ2-1	12	ASSRTGIRNEQF